This TCR beta chain was captured by sequencing in a study of human T cells and chemical hapten exposure. CDR1 is DFQATT and CDR2 is SNEGSKA in the germline V gene (reference sequence). The V and J ends lost 5 bases and 0 bases, in that order; junction bases with no gene match: 6. The CDR3 consists of 15 residues. Described time point: pre-sensitization, week 0. Treatment denoted: therapeutic diphenylcyclopropenone sensitization with weekly scalp DPC. Unique molecular identifiers were attached to individual cDNA molecules during library preparation. TCRdb fed the RACE reads into MiXCR, producing one record per CDR3 protein. The profile shows more than 100,000 distinct CDR3 sequences, less than 15% of them singletons. Study-level results: Every donor had alopecia, and their immune response may therefore differ from healthy people's. Those TCRs sitting above 1 in 1000 frequency stayed the same with DPC sensitization.

A note on this clonotype: What it binds is not known.

The clonotype originates from a woman younger than 30 with alopecia areata. Some clones in this sample may be carry-over from other donors' samples. This specimen consisted of whole blood, obtained in connection with sensitization to the hapten diphenylcyclopropenone (DPC). This chain uses TRBV20-1 with TRBJ2-4, with 8 bases lining up with TRBD2. The CDR3 nucleotides are TGCAGTGCTGCCTCACTAGCGGAAGCCAAAAACATTCAGTACTTC. Encoded protein: CSAASLAEAKNIQYF.